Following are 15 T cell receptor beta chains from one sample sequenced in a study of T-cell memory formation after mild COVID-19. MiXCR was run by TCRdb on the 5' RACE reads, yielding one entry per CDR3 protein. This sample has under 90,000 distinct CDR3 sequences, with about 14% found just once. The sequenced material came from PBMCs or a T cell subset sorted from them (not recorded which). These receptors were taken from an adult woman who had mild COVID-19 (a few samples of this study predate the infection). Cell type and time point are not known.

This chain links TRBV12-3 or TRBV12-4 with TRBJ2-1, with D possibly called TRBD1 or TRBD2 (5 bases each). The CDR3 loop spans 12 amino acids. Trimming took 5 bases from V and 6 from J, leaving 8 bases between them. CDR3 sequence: CASSGDLNEQFF. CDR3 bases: TGTGCCAGCAGTGGGGACCTCAATGAGCAGTTCTTC.

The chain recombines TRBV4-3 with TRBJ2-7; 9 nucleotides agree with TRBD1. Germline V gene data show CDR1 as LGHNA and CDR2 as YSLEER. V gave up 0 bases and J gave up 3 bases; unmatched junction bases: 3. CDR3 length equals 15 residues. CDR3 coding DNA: TGCGCCAGCAGCCAAGATCGGGACAGGGTCTACGAGCAGTACTTC. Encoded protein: CASSQDRDRVYEQYF.

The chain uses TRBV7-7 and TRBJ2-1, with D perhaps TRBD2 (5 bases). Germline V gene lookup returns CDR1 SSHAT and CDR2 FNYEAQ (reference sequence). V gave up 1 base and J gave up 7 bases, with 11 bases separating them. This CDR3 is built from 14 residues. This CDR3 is CASSLVEGVNEQFF. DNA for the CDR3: TGTGCCAGCAGCTTAGTTGAGGGAGTAAATGAGCAGTTCTTC.

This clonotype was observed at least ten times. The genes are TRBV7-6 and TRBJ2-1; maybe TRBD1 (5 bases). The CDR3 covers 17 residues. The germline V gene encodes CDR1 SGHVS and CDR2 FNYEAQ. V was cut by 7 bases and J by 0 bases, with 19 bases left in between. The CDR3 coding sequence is TGTGCCAGCAACAAAGAGTGGGGCGGTAGCTCCTACAATGAGCAGTTCTTC. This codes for CASNKEWGGSSYNEQFF.

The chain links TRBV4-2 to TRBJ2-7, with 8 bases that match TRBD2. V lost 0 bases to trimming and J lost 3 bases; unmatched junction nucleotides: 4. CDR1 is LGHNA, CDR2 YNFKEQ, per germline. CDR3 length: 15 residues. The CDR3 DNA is TGTGCCAGCAGCCAAGAGTCGGCGGGAGGCTACGAGCAGTACTTC. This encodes CASSQESAGGYEQYF.

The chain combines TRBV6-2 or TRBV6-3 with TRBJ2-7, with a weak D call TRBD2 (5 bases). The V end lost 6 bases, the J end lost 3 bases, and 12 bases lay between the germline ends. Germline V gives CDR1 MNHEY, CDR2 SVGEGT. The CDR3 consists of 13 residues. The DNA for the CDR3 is TGTGCCAGCAGCTGGACTTGGGGCTACGAGCAGTACTTC. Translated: CASSWTWGYEQYF.

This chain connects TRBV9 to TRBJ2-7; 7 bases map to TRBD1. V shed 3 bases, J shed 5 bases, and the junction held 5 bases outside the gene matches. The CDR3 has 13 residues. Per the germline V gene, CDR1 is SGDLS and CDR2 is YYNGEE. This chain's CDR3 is CASSANTGDEQYF. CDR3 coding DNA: TGTGCCAGCAGCGCCAACACAGGGGACGAGCAGTACTTC.

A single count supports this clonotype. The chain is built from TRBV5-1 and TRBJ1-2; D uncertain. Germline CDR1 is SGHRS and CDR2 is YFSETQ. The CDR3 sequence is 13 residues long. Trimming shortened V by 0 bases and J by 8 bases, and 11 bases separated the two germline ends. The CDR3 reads CASSLGRTGGYTF. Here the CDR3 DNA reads TGCGCCAGCAGCTTGGGGAGAACCGGAGGCTACACCTTC.

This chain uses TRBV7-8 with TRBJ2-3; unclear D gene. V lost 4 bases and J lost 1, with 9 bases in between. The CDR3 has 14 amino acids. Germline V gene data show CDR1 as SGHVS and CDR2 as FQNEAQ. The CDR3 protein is CASSSAEGTDTQYF. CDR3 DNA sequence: TGTGCCAGCAGCTCTGCCGAGGGCACAGATACGCAGTATTTT.

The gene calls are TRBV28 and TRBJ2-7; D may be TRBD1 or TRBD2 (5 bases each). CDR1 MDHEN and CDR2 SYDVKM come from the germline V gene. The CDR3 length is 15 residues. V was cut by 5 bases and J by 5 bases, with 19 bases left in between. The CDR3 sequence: CASSTSPEGRDEQYF. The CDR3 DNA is TGTGCCAGCAGTACCTCCCCAGAGGGCAGGGACGAGCAGTACTTC.

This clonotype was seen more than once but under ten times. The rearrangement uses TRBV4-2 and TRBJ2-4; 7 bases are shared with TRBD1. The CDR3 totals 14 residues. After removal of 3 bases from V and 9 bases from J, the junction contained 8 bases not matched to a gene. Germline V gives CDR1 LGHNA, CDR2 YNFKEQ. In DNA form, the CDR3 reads TGTGCCAGCAGCCACCCCGGGACAGCCGCCATTCAGTACTTC. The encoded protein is CASSHPGTAAIQYF.

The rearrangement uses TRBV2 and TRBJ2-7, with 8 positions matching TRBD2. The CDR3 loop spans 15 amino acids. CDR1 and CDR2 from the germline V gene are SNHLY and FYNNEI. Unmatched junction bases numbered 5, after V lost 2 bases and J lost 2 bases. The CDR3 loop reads CASSESLAVTYEQYF. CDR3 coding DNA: TGTGCCAGCAGTGAATCACTAGCGGTTACCTACGAGCAGTACTTC.

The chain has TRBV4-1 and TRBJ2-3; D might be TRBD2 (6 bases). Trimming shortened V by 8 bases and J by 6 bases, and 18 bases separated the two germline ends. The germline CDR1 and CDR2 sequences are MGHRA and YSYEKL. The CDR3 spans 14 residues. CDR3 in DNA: TGCGCCAGCGCGGGCGGGAAAGAGAGGGATACGCAGTATTTT. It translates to CASAGGKERDTQYF.

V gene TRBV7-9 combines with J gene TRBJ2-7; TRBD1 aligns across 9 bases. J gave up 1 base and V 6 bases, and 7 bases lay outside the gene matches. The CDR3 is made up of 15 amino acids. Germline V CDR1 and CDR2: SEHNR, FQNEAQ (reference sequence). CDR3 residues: CASRTGTGFSYEQYF. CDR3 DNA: TGTGCCAGCAGGACCGGGACAGGGTTTTCCTACGAGCAGTACTTC. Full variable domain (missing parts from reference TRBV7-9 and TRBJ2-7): DTGVSQNPRHKITKRGQNVTFRCDPISEHNRLYWYRQTLGQGPEFLTYFQNEAQLEKSRLLSDRFSAERPKGSFSTLEIQRTEQGDSAMYLCASRTGTGFSYEQYFGPGTRLTVT.

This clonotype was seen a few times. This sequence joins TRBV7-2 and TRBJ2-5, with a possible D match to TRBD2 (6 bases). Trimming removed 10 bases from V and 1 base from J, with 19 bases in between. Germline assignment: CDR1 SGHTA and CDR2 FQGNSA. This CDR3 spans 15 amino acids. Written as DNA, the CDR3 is TGTGCCAAAAATACGGACCGGGACTTCCAAGAGACCCAGTACTTC. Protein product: CAKNTDRDFQETQYF.